One and the same sample provided the 27 T cell receptor beta chains below, sequenced in a study of identical twins. MiXCR, applied by TCRdb to the 5' RACE reads, yields one record per CDR3 protein. Of roughly 700,000 distinct CDR3 sequences listed, around 8.3% are singletons. This sample was also put to use in a study of yellow fever vaccine responses in identical twins.

The source material was PBMCs. The receptors were gathered from a woman aged 18 to 35 in good health.

This clonotype showed up just a few times. The chain uses TRBV19 and TRBJ2-7; D not certain. The CDR3 contains 14 residues. Trimming stripped 1 base from V and 1 base from J, with 8 bases between. CDR1 is LNHDA and CDR2 is SQIVND in the germline V gene (reference sequence). CDR3 in DNA: TGTGCCAGTAGTATAGGTCCGGAGTCCTACGAGCAGTACTTC. Encoded protein: CASSIGPESYEQYF. Together with reference TRBV19 and TRBJ2-7, the CDR3 gives the full variable domain: DGGITQSPKYLFRKEGQNVTLSCEQNLNHDAMYWYRQDPGQGLRLIYYSQIVNDFQKGDIAEGYSVSREKKESFPLTVTSAQKNPTAFYLCASSIGPESYEQYFGPGTRLTVT.

This clonotype was counted only a few times. This sequence joins TRBV5-1 and TRBJ2-1; weak D call: TRBD2 (5 bases). The germline V gene has CDR1 SGHRS and CDR2 YFSETQ. Trimming shortened V by 0 bases and J by 0 bases, and 13 bases separated the two germline ends. This CDR3 has 17 amino acids. This CDR3 reads CASSLGGFEGSYNEQFF. CDR3 coding DNA: TGCGCCAGCAGCTTGGGAGGGTTTGAAGGCTCCTACAATGAGCAGTTCTTC.

This clonotype was seen repeatedly, ten times or more. V and J are TRBV20-1 and TRBJ2-4, with a weak D call TRBD2 (5 bases). Germline loops: CDR1 DFQATT, CDR2 SNEGSKA (reference sequence). This CDR3 has 15 amino acids. V was shortened by 0 bases and J by 2 bases, with 11 bases between the two germline ends. The CDR3 sequence is CSARDSRRSKNIQYF. In DNA, the CDR3 is TGCAGTGCTAGAGACTCACGGAGGTCCAAAAACATTCAGTACTTC.

The V call is TRBV6-5, the J call TRBJ1-1; D ambiguous. V lost 2 bases to trimming and J lost 3 bases, with 7 bases between them. The CDR3 is 13 amino acids. Germline CDR1 reads MNHEY; CDR2 reads SVGAGI. In DNA, the CDR3 is TGTGCCAGCAGTTACCAGAGGGACACTGAAGCTTTCTTT. Translation: CASSYQRDTEAFF.

At least ten counts were recorded for this clonotype. This chain links TRBV12-3 or TRBV12-4 with TRBJ2-7; possible D gene TRBD1, 5 bases. V gave up 11 bases and J gave up 6 bases, with 11 bases separating them. The CDR3 has 10 amino acids. CDR3 in DNA: TGTGCCTCGCAAGGGGCCGAGCAGTACTTC. This gives the protein CASQGAEQYF.

This chain connects TRBV4-3 to TRBJ2-1, with D maybe TRBD2 (5 bases). The CDR3 length is 18 residues. V was pared by 0 bases and J by 0 bases, with 15 bases between. Germline CDR1 and CDR2: LGHNA and YSLEER. CDR3 loop: CASSQERLGGYSYNEQFF. The CDR3 bases are TGCGCCAGCAGCCAAGAAAGATTAGGAGGTTACTCCTACAATGAGCAGTTCTTC.

The chain employs TRBV28 and TRBJ2-7; 12 positions agree with TRBD2. Germline CDR1 MDHEN, CDR2 SYDVKM. The V segment lost 4 bases and the J segment 4 bases; nucleotides outside the gene matches: 11. This CDR3 is 17 amino acids long. CDR3 in DNA: TGTGCCAGCAGTTCTGGGCTAGCGGGGGGGCCTAGGTACGAGCAGTACTTC. Translation: CASSSGLAGGPRYEQYF.

J is TRBJ2-7 and V is TRBV14; the D gene is possibly TRBD2 (5 bases). The germline V and J ends were trimmed by 1 base and 6 bases, with 16 bases remaining between them. This CDR3 has 15 residues. The germline V gene has CDR1 SGHDN and CDR2 FVKESK. The CDR3 reads CASSQVGSGVSEQYF. The CDR3 DNA reads as TGTGCCAGCAGCCAAGTGGGGAGCGGAGTCTCCGAGCAGTACTTC.

At least ten counts were recorded for this clonotype. The J gene is TRBJ1-1, the V gene TRBV29-1; 7 bases are a match to TRBD1. This CDR3 is 12 amino acids long. The trim removed 3 bases at V and 6 bases at J, leaving 4 bases unmatched. Germline CDR1 is SQVTM and CDR2 is ANQGSEA. CDR3 residues: CSVEGDSPEAFF. Written as DNA, the CDR3 is TGCAGCGTTGAGGGGGACAGCCCTGAAGCTTTCTTT.

The V call is TRBV12-3 or TRBV12-4, the J call TRBJ2-7, with D uncertain. The CDR3 has 14 residues. Deletions cut 5 bases from V and 0 bases from J, with 11 bases between. The CDR3 spells CASSRTASSYEQYF. Here the CDR3 DNA reads TGTGCCAGCAGTCGGACGGCCAGCTCCTACGAGCAGTACTTC.

This clonotype has more than one count but fewer than ten. The gene calls are TRBV15 and TRBJ1-2, with TRBD1 identical over 9 bases. The ends lost 1 base at V and 7 bases at J; junction bases unmatched: 4. CDR1 and CDR2 (germline): LNHNV, YYDKDF (reference sequence). This CDR3 has 14 amino acids. The CDR3 nucleotides read TGTGCCACCAGCAGAGCTGGACAGGGGTCTGGCTACACCTTC. It yields the protein CATSRAGQGSGYTF.

This clonotype was detected many times. The genes are TRBV4-3 and TRBJ2-3, with TRBD2 matching over 8 bases. Germline CDR1 and CDR2: LGHNA and YSLEER. This CDR3 is built from 16 residues. V trimming: 1 base; J trimming: 1 base; junction bases outside the gene matches: 4. The CDR3 DNA reads as TGCGCCAGCAGCCAAGCCTTCGGGGGGGGCACAGATACGCAGTATTTT. Its translation is CASSQAFGGGTDTQYF.

This clonotype was recorded a few times. The chain carries TRBV10-3 and TRBJ2-2; 13 bases are a match to TRBD2. Trimming cost V 4 bases and J 3 bases; bases outside gene matches: 14. Looked up from germline, CDR1 is ENHRY and CDR2 is SYGVKD. The CDR3 covers 20 residues. The DNA of the CDR3 is TGTGCCATCAGTGGTGAGTCCGTCGGACTAGCGGGAGTAGACACCGGGGAGCTGTTTTTT. Its translation: CAISGESVGLAGVDTGELFF.

This clonotype showed up just a few times. This chain uses TRBV20-1 with TRBJ2-7; possible D gene TRBD2, 5 bases. The V gene's germline CDR1 is DFQATT and CDR2 SNEGSKA (reference sequence). V lost 5 bases, J lost 4 bases, and 9 bases lay in between. The CDR3 sequence is 11 residues long. The chain's CDR3 is CSAPTGYEQYF. DNA of the CDR3: TGCAGTGCTCCCACGGGGTACGAGCAGTACTTC.

In this sample, this clonotype turned up a few times. The chain uses TRBV6-5 and TRBJ2-2, with D possibly TRBD1 on 6 matching bases. Trimming took 2 bases from V and 5 from J, leaving 18 bases between them. The CDR3 has 17 amino acids. Germline loops: CDR1 MNHEY, CDR2 SVGAGI. This CDR3 is CASSYASGDPGTGELFF. For the CDR3, the DNA is TGTGCCAGCAGTTACGCCTCAGGGGATCCGGGAACCGGGGAGCTGTTTTTT.

The chain couples TRBV10-3 to TRBJ2-3, with D tentatively TRBD2 (6 bases). The CDR3 consists of 16 residues. Germline V lookup: CDR1 ENHRY, CDR2 SYGVKD. V dropped 0 bases and J dropped 2 bases, with 12 bases sitting between them. The CDR3: CAISESAGLNTDTQYF. The CDR3 region has the DNA TGTGCCATCAGTGAGTCGGCGGGGTTAAACACAGATACGCAGTATTTT.

Ten or more counts support this clonotype. The CDR3 DNA reads TGTGCCAGCAGCGACCCGGGACAGGGGTACACTGAAGCTTTCTTT. It translates to CASSDPGQGYTEAFF. The chain carries TRBV5-4 and TRBJ1-1; 10 positions match TRBD1. Trimming took 4 bases from V and 3 from J; bases not matched to a gene: 6. CDR3 length: 15 residues. Germline-derived CDR1 and CDR2 are SGHNT and YYREEE (reference sequence).

This clonotype showed up just a few times. The rearrangement uses TRBV20-1 and TRBJ2-3; 10 positions agree with TRBD2. The junction had 6 bases not matched to a gene; V was cut back by 3 bases and J by 0 bases. Germline assignment: CDR1 DFQATT and CDR2 SNEGSKA (reference sequence). The CDR3 is 16 amino acids. This chain's CDR3 is CSASLGLAASTDTQYF. DNA of the CDR3: TGCAGTGCTAGTCTTGGACTAGCGGCTAGCACAGATACGCAGTATTTT.

This chain links TRBV7-8 with TRBJ2-3; tentative D call: TRBD1 (6 bases). CDR3 size: 16 residues. With 1 base removed from V and 6 bases from J, the gap between germline ends came to 17 bases. Germline CDR1 SGHVS, CDR2 FQNEAQ. CDR3 bases: TGTGCCAGCAGCTTAGATAGTTGGGGGCCATCTGATACGCAGTATTTT. As protein: CASSLDSWGPSDTQYF.

The chain links TRBV12-3 or TRBV12-4 to TRBJ2-7, with TRBD2 matching over 7 bases. This CDR3 has 14 amino acids. V was clipped by 3 bases and J by 6 bases; unmatched bases: 8. Here the CDR3 reads CASSLGGDGGEQYF. CDR3 sequence (DNA): TGTGCCAGCAGTTTGGGGGGGGATGGAGGCGAGCAGTACTTC.

This clonotype was counted a few times. This chain connects TRBV11-1 to TRBJ2-3; D possibly corresponds to TRBD1 (6 bases). V dropped 5 bases and J dropped 2 bases, with 11 bases sitting between them. The germline V gene encodes CDR1 SGHAT and CDR2 FQDESV (reference sequence). This CDR3 comprises 14 residues. The CDR3 DNA reads TGTGCCAGCAGCGGCCGGACAGTCACAGATACGCAGTATTTT. It specifies CASSGRTVTDTQYF. Together with reference TRBV11-1 and TRBJ2-3, the CDR3 gives the full variable domain: EAEVAQSPRYKITEKSQAVAFWCDPISGHATLYWYRQILGQGPELLVQFQDESVVDDSQLPKDRFSAERLKGVDSTLKIQPAELGDSAMYLCASSGRTVTDTQYFGPGTRLTVL.

The genes are TRBV5-1 and TRBJ2-2; 8 nucleotides agree with TRBD2. The germline V gene encodes CDR1 SGHRS and CDR2 YFSETQ. J gave up 6 bases and V 4 bases, and 8 bases lay outside the gene matches. The CDR3 length is 15 residues. CDR3 region: CASSPSGSSAGELFF. As DNA, the CDR3 is TGCGCCAGCAGCCCAAGCGGGAGTTCAGCCGGGGAGCTGTTTTTT.

This clonotype has a count of ten or more. The rearrangement uses TRBV5-1 and TRBJ2-1, with 13 nucleotides matching TRBD2. Germline values: CDR1 SGHRS, CDR2 YFSETQ. The CDR3 sequence is 15 residues long. Trimming took 4 bases from V and 5 from J; bases not matched to a gene: 3. CDR3: CASSRLAGGDNEQFF. In nucleotides, the CDR3 is TGCGCCAGCAGCCGACTAGCGGGGGGAGACAATGAGCAGTTCTTC.

The sample holds a few counts of this clonotype. The V and J genes are TRBV6-1 and TRBJ2-1; D might be TRBD2 (5 bases). Germline CDR1 is MNHNS and CDR2 is SASEGT. V was pared by 3 bases and J by 2 bases, with 11 bases between. This CDR3 spans 15 amino acids. The CDR3: CASSDEGETYNEQFF. For the CDR3, the DNA is TGTGCCAGCAGTGATGAGGGAGAAACCTACAATGAGCAGTTCTTC.

This clonotype was seen only a few times. The rearrangement joins TRBV27 to TRBJ1-2, with a weak D call TRBD1 (5 bases). V was cut by 2 bases and J by 6 bases, with 19 bases left in between. The germline V gene encodes CDR1 MNHEY and CDR2 SMNVEV (reference sequence). This CDR3 spans 16 amino acids. The CDR3 region is CASSLTSAGTRDGYTF. The CDR3 bases are TGTGCCAGCAGTTTAACGTCAGCAGGGACGCGGGATGGCTACACCTTC.

This clonotype was seen a few times. The V and J genes are TRBV28 and TRBJ2-5, with D possibly matching TRBD2 (6 bases). This CDR3 has 13 amino acids. In germline, CDR1 is MDHEN, CDR2 SYDVKM. Here the CDR3 reads CGHQPAGRETQYF. DNA of the CDR3: TGTGGGCACCAACCCGCGGGGCGAGAGACCCAGTACTTC.

This clonotype was picked up a small number of times. This chain uses TRBV27 with TRBJ2-3, with D unclear. The germline V gene encodes CDR1 MNHEY and CDR2 SMNVEV (reference sequence). The ends were cut back, 0 bases at V and 9 bases at J, with 10 bases in the middle. The CDR3 length is 13 residues. The CDR3 here is CASSLSEMGTQYF. Written as DNA, the CDR3 is TGTGCCAGCAGTTTATCGGAGATGGGGACGCAGTATTTT.